This T cell receptor (beta chain) appears in the sequencing data of a study of blood T cell repertoires in COVID-19. Study at large: PBMCs, B-cell-depleted T cells, or T cells provided the cDNA or gDNA that made up the material.

Sequencing was performed with immunoSEQ multiplex PCR; in TCRdb, only in-frame clones are kept and a portion is missing. The profile covers about 170,000 clones, with around four fifths appearing a single time and less than 3.5% taken by the ten largest. Germline V gene data show CDR1 as MNHEY and CDR2 as SVGEGT. J gave up 7 bases and V 6 bases, and 7 bases lay outside the gene matches. The CDR3 length is 15 residues. The source of this sequence is a woman aged 55-70 years with acute or convalescent COVID-19. Sample: peripheral blood. This chain joins TRBV6-2 or TRBV6-3 and TRBJ2-3, with 13 bases identical to TRBD2. CDR3 nucleotide sequence: TGTGCCAGCAGCACTACTAGCGGGGGGGCAAATACGCAGTATTTT. It translates to CASSTTSGGANTQYF.